The source of this T cell receptor (beta chain) is a study of CD8+CD57+ T cells in acquired aplastic anemia. Study information: Sorted CD4+ plus CD8+ cells gave DNA averaging about 3.2 ug. Reads per healthy sample averaged around 10 million (CD4+) and fewer than 13 million (CD8+). Study results and caveats: Patients and controls were found to share approximately 31 CD8+ CDR3 sequences. Between patients and controls, CD8+ Simpson's diversity did not vary significantly.

Concerning this clonotype: Its antigen is unidentified.

This CDR3 has 15 residues. V trimming: 6 bases; J trimming: 5 bases; junction bases outside the gene matches: 7. The use of genomic DNA as template underpinned the TCR beta VDJ and CDR3 profiling. TCRdb reprocessed the reads via MiXCR and lists one record per CDR3 protein. The data show a few hundred thousand distinct CDR3 sequences, 61% seen once. The clonotype was recovered from a human donor in good health. The sequenced material came from sorted CD4+, CD8+, or CD8+CD57+ T cells (not recorded which) from PBMCs. This chain links TRBV12-3 or TRBV12-4 with TRBJ1-6; TRBD1 aligns across 7 bases. DNA for the CDR3: TGTGCCAGCAGCTGGACAGGAGCCCATAATTCACCCCTCCACTTT. Amino acid sequence: CASSWTGAHNSPLHF.